This TCR beta chain was sequenced during a study of post-analysis software for immune sequencing data. Study summary: Relapsing-remitting, secondary progressive and progressive-relapsing multiple sclerosis were all included among the disease courses.

Whole-study results and caveats: The study found significantly lower normalized Chao1 diversity in multiple sclerosis patients than in controls. F measure showed strong co-clustering of same-batch samples. A handful of TRBV segments appeared more often in patients than in controls, and TRBV5-6, TRBV5-1 and TRBV20-1 were among these.

Every TCR beta cDNA library bore unique molecular identifiers. Around 500,000 cDNA molecules were obtained from around 0.96 to 9.9 million T cells. TCRdb called the PCR reads again in MiXCR, with one record for every CDR3 protein. Seen here are 650,000 to 850,000 distinct CDR3 sequences, roughly half observed once, and the top ten hold roughly 4.4%. Per the germline V gene, CDR1 is SGHTA and CDR2 is FQGNSA. The length of the CDR3 is 15 residues. Trimming took 1 base from V and 1 from J, leaving 10 bases between them. On this clonotype: Its matching antigen is unknown.

The receptor was isolated from a girl aged 10-17 years with multiple sclerosis. The rearrangement uses TRBV7-2 and TRBJ1-1; possible D gene TRBD1, 6 bases. Sequenced: blood. CDR3 sequence (DNA): TGTGCCAGCAGCTTAGAGGGGGGTGGGAACACTGAAGCTTTCTTT. Translation gives CASSLEGGGNTEAFF.